Below, 28 T cell receptor beta chains from the same sample are listed, as sequenced in a study of cytomegalovirus exposure and HLA in healthy donors. PCR used 60 Vbeta primers and 13 Jbeta primers. Measured with immunoSEQ multiplex PCR; TCRdb has only the in-frame clones, and not every one. The sample contains some 100,000 clones, roughly three quarters of which appear only once. Material for sequencing was PBMCs. The receptors here all came from a woman between 50 and 59 years old in good health and CMV-seropositive.

The rearrangement joins TRBV5-5 to TRBJ1-1; 9 bases match TRBD1. Losses at the gene ends were 0 bases for V and 6 bases for J; bases not matched to a gene: 6. This CDR3 contains 15 residues. The germline V gene has CDR1 SGHKS and CDR2 YYEKEE (reference sequence). CDR3 sequence: CASSLGAGQGSEAFF. In DNA, the CDR3 is TGTGCCAGCAGCTTGGGTGCGGGACAGGGCTCTGAAGCTTTCTTT.

The V and J genes are TRBV9 and TRBJ2-1; 9 positions match TRBD2. This CDR3 has 15 amino acids. J lost 6 bases, V lost 2 bases, and 6 bases had no gene match. CDR1 is SGDLS, CDR2 YYNGEE, per germline. CDR3 sequence (DNA): TGTGCCAGCAGCGTGGGCGGGGGGGCTTTCAATGAGCAGTTCTTC. The encoded protein is CASSVGGGAFNEQFF.

This clone was observed a single time. One junction end disagrees with the germline gene, perhaps due to a read error. In DNA, the CDR3 is TGTGCCAGCAGTTGGACTAGCGGGAGCGACTTC. This gives the protein CASSWTSGSDF. The rearrangement links TRBV6-1 to TRBJ2-7, with 13 bases lining up with TRBD2. CDR1 is MNHNS and CDR2 is SASEGT in the germline V gene. This CDR3 contains 11 residues.

The chain carries TRBV5-8 and TRBJ2-7, with a possible D match to TRBD1 (6 bases). The V end lost 2 bases, the J end lost 5 bases, and 11 bases lay between the germline ends. The germline V gene has CDR1 SGHTS and CDR2 YDEGEE. This CDR3 is 13 amino acids long. The CDR3 protein is CASSFPGTNEQYF. CDR3 nucleotide sequence: TGTGCCAGCAGCTTCCCTGGGACAAACGAGCAGTACTTC.

This clone was detected once. V gene TRBV13 combines with J gene TRBJ1-1; D not certain. The CDR3 totals 13 residues. The ends were cut back, 3 bases at V and 5 bases at J, with 10 bases in the middle. CDR1 is PRHDT, CDR2 FYEKMQ, per germline (reference sequence). CDR3 sequence (DNA): TGTGCCAGCAGCTTGGTTTACGGGACTGAAGCTTTCTTT. It codes for CASSLVYGTEAFF.

J is TRBJ2-3 and V is TRBV5-1; D ambiguous. Trimming removed 5 bases at V and 6 bases at J, with 10 bases between. Germline values: CDR1 SGHRS, CDR2 YFSETQ. This CDR3 contains 12 residues. The CDR3 nucleotides read TGCGCCAGCAGTCCGAACACGGATACGCAGTATTTT. Protein product: CASSPNTDTQYF.

The rearrangement joins TRBV19 to TRBJ2-1; 7 bases align to TRBD1. CDR1 and CDR2 (germline): LNHDA, SQIVND (reference sequence). CDR3 size: 13 residues. The V and J ends lost 6 bases and 7 bases, in that order; junction bases with no gene match: 6. For the CDR3, the DNA is TGTGCCAGTAGCCGGTTACAGGGGAATGAGCAGTTCTTC. This sequence encodes CASSRLQGNEQFF.

The rearrangement uses TRBV5-5 and TRBJ1-1, with D uncertain. The CDR3 covers 14 residues. V lost 5 bases and J 8 bases, leaving 19 bases between the germline ends. The germline gives CDR1 SGHKS, CDR2 YYEKEE (reference sequence). The CDR3: CASSQRLMATEAFF. The CDR3 DNA reads TGTGCCAGCAGTCAAAGACTTATGGCCACCGAAGCTTTCTTT.

V and J are TRBV9 and TRBJ2-3; TRBD2 matches 8 bases. The V and J ends lost 4 bases and 4 bases, in that order; junction bases with no gene match: 8. Germline CDR1 and CDR2: SGDLS and YYNGEE. The CDR3 has 15 amino acids. The CDR3 here is CASSPGRREADTQYF. CDR3 sequence (DNA): TGTGCCAGCAGCCCTGGCAGGCGGGAGGCAGATACGCAGTATTTT.

The chain joins TRBV11-3 to TRBJ2-7; maybe TRBD1 (6 bases). CDR1 and CDR2 from the germline V gene are SGHNT and YENEEA. The CDR3 sequence is 15 residues long. V dropped 3 bases and J dropped 0 bases, with 12 bases sitting between them. The CDR3 DNA follows: TGTGCCAGCAGCTTGGATACGGACAGCTCCTACGAGCAGTACTTC. Translation gives CASSLDTDSSYEQYF.

The rearrangement joins TRBV15 to TRBJ1-4, with D possibly TRBD1 on 6 matching bases. This CDR3 contains 15 residues. Germline values: CDR1 LNHNV, CDR2 YYDKDF (reference sequence). V lost 0 bases, J lost 1 base, and 6 bases lay in between. CDR3 protein: CATSRDRGTNEKLFF. The CDR3 bases are TGTGCCACCAGCAGAGACAGGGGAACTAATGAAAAACTGTTTTTT.

The V gene is TRBV9, the J gene TRBJ2-7; TRBD2 matches at 13 bases. Germline-derived CDR1 and CDR2 are SGDLS and YYNGEE. V lost 0 bases to trimming and J lost 4 bases; unmatched junction nucleotides: 4. The CDR3 covers 16 residues. DNA for the CDR3: TGTGCCAGCAGCGTAGGTAGGACTAGCGGGAGATACGAGCAGTACTTC. Protein: CASSVGRTSGRYEQYF.

J is TRBJ1-1 and V is TRBV14; D possibly corresponds to TRBD1 (6 bases). Per germline, CDR1 SGHDN and CDR2 FVKESK. Trimming shortened V by 5 bases and J by 3 bases, and 22 bases separated the two germline ends. The CDR3 contains 17 residues. CDR3 bases: TGTGCCAGCAGCAATGGGCCGGGACATACTCCGGACACTGAAGCTTTCTTT. It is translated as CASSNGPGHTPDTEAFF.

Here the CDR3 reads CATSRTENYGYTF. CDR3 sequence (DNA): TGTGCCACCAGCAGGACAGAGAACTATGGCTACACCTTC. The J gene is TRBJ1-2, the V gene TRBV15, with TRBD1 as a possible D gene (5 bases). The CDR3 is 13 residues long. The V end was cut by 3 bases, the J end by 2 bases, with 7 bases between. Germline V lookup: CDR1 LNHNV, CDR2 YYDKDF (reference sequence). The full variable domain, completed using reference TRBV15 and TRBJ1-2, is DAMVIQNPRYQVTQFGKPVTLSCSQTLNHNVMYWYQQKSSQAPKLLFHYYDKDFNNEADTPDNFQSRRPNTSFCFLDIRSPGLGDTAMYLCATSRTENYGYTFGSGTRLTVV.

The chain combines TRBV18 with TRBJ1-3; 7 bases fit TRBD1. Unmatched junction bases numbered 6, after V lost 3 bases and J lost 4 bases. CDR3 length equals 15 residues. The germline V gene encodes CDR1 KGHSH and CDR2 LQKENI. The CDR3 nucleotides read TGTGCCAGCTCACCCGGGACAGCAAGGGGAAACACCATATATTTT. It yields the protein CASSPGTARGNTIYF.

The rearrangement links TRBV6-1 to TRBJ1-5; D gene unclear. Germline CDR1 is MNHNS and CDR2 is SASEGT. This CDR3 has 13 residues. Trimming pared 4 bases from V and 11 bases from J, leaving 15 bases between. CDR3 amino acids: CASSVGRSEAQHF. The CDR3 DNA reads as TGTGCCAGCAGTGTCGGTCGCAGTGAGGCCCAGCATTTT.

The rearrangement links TRBV6-4 to TRBJ1-6; 9 bases align to TRBD1. This CDR3 spans 13 amino acids. V trimming: 7 bases; J trimming: 7 bases; junction bases outside the gene matches: 2. Germline CDR1 MRHNA, CDR2 SNTAGT. CDR3 nucleotides: TGTGCCAGCAAAGGACAGGGGAATTCACCCCTCCACTTT. It codes for CASKGQGNSPLHF.

This clone was detected only a few times. The V gene is TRBV30, the J gene TRBJ1-2; maybe TRBD1 (5 bases). Between the trimmed V and J ends, which lost 3 bases and 4 bases, there was a span of 12 bases. This CDR3 is built from 13 residues. CDR1 and CDR2 from the germline V gene are GTSNPN and SVGIG (reference sequence). The CDR3 loop reads CAWSDSFGYGYTF. In DNA form, the CDR3 reads TGTGCCTGGAGCGACAGCTTTGGCTATGGCTACACCTTC. Drawing the rest from reference TRBV30 and TRBJ1-2, the complete variable domain is SQTIHQWPATLVQPVGSPLSLECTVEGTSNPNLYWYRQAAGRGLQLLFYSVGIGQISSEVPQNLSASRPQDRQFILSSKKLLLSDSGFYLCAWSDSFGYGYTFGSGTRLTVV.

This sequence joins TRBV27 and TRBJ1-2; the D gene is possibly TRBD1 (5 bases). Per germline, CDR1 MNHEY and CDR2 SMNVEV (reference sequence). Trimming removed 6 bases at V and 1 base at J, with 12 bases between. This CDR3 comprises 14 residues. The CDR3 spells CASSLTANNYGYTF. The CDR3 DNA is TGTGCCAGCAGCCTGACAGCCAATAACTATGGCTACACCTTC.

The CDR3 DNA is TGCGCCAGCAGTGATAGAACAGGGCACCATGAGCAGTTCTTC. Its protein is CASSDRTGHHEQFF. The chain employs TRBV10-1 and TRBJ2-1; D might be TRBD1 (6 bases). From germline, CDR1 is WNHNN and CDR2 SYGVQD (reference sequence). CDR3 length: 14 residues. V was shortened by 3 bases and J by 8 bases, with 14 bases between the two germline ends.

The chain couples TRBV5-1 to TRBJ2-2, with 7 bases that match TRBD2. CDR3 size: 16 residues. In germline, CDR1 is SGHRS, CDR2 YFSETQ. The ends lost 3 bases at V and 0 bases at J; junction bases unmatched: 5. CDR3 coding DNA: TGCGCCAGCAGCTCCTGGGGAGGGACGAACACCGGGGAGCTGTTTTTT. Residues: CASSSWGGTNTGELFF.

This clone came up once. The chain combines TRBV2 with TRBJ2-3, with D possibly matching TRBD2 (5 bases). This CDR3 comprises 14 residues. With 4 bases removed from V and 6 bases from J, the gap between germline ends came to 14 bases. Germline CDR1 SNHLY, CDR2 FYNNEI. The CDR3 nucleotides read TGTGCCAGCAGTGGAGGCGGACGCGGGGATACGCAGTATTTT. It yields the protein CASSGGGRGDTQYF. The full variable domain, with the rest looked up from reference TRBV2 and TRBJ2-3, is EPEVTQTPSHQVTQMGQEVILRCVPISNHLYFYWYRQILGQKVEFLVSFYNNEISEKSEIFDDQFSVERPDGSNFTLKIRSTKLEDSAMYFCASSGGGRGDTQYFGPGTRLTVL.

This clone was seen more than once but under ten times. The rearrangement links TRBV9 to TRBJ1-1; D perhaps matches TRBD1 (5 bases). The CDR3 length is 12 residues. The germline CDR1 and CDR2 sequences are SGDLS and YYNGEE. Trimming stripped 2 bases from V and 5 bases from J, with 7 bases between. The CDR3, as DNA: TGTGCCAGCAGCGTTCAGGGAACTGAAGCTTTCTTT. It translates to CASSVQGTEAFF.

The chain links TRBV29-1 to TRBJ2-1, with TRBD2 matching 10 bases. CDR3 size: 13 residues. Germline V gene sequence: CDR1 SQVTM, CDR2 ANQGSEA. Unmatched junction bases numbered 6, after V lost 4 bases and J lost 9 bases. DNA of the CDR3: TGCAGCGTTGGACTAGCGGGCTTCGGTGAGCAGTTCTTC. Amino acids: CSVGLAGFGEQFF.

The genes are TRBV6-1 and TRBJ2-7; 9 positions match TRBD2. The V gene end was trimmed by 6 bases and the J gene end by 2 bases; junction bases not matched to a gene: 8. Per the germline V gene, CDR1 is MNHNS and CDR2 is SASEGT. The CDR3 totals 15 residues. As DNA, the CDR3 is TGTGCCAGCAGCTTTAGCGGGAGCAATGCCTACGAGCAGTACTTC. It yields the protein CASSFSGSNAYEQYF.

The chain uses TRBV11-2 and TRBJ2-7, with 7 bases lining up with TRBD1. The CDR3 contains 15 residues. The germline gives CDR1 SGHAT, CDR2 FQNNGV. Trimming removed 4 bases from V and 0 bases from J; junction bases left unmatched: 6. CDR3 protein: CASSSSGTVSYEQYF. CDR3 DNA: TGTGCCAGCAGCTCCTCCGGGACAGTCTCCTACGAGCAGTACTTC. The whole variable domain, remainder taken from reference TRBV11-2 and TRBJ2-7, is EAGVAQSPRYKIIEKRQSVAFWCNPISGHATLYWYQQILGQGPKLLIQFQNNGVVDDSQLPKDRFSAERLKGVDSTLKIQPAKLEDSAVYLCASSSSGTVSYEQYFGPGTRLTVT.

The chain recombines TRBV27 with TRBJ1-3, with D possibly being TRBD1 (6 bases). The CDR3 is 15 amino acids. V lost 5 bases to trimming and J lost 2 bases, with 13 bases between them. Germline CDR1 reads MNHEY; CDR2 reads SMNVEV (reference sequence). The CDR3 DNA reads TGTGCCAGCAGTCCCTCAGGGGTGGCTGGAAACACCATATATTTT. Residues: CASSPSGVAGNTIYF.

The rearrangement links TRBV15 to TRBJ2-3; TRBD1 matches at 7 bases. The CDR3 totals 15 residues. From germline, CDR1 is LNHNV and CDR2 YYDKDF (reference sequence). V dropped 4 bases and J dropped 0; count of bases not matched to a gene: 4. The CDR3 DNA follows: TGTGCCACCAGCACGAGGGGGCTTAGCACAGATACGCAGTATTTT. Its protein product is CATSTRGLSTDTQYF.